These T cell receptor beta chains were read from a single sample in a study of cytomegalovirus exposure and HLA in healthy donors. Method: immunoSEQ multiplex PCR; TCRdb's copy keeps in-frame clones and lacks some. The data hold about 190,000 clones, with roughly four fifths observed a single time. The sequenced material came from PBMCs. The receptor set was obtained from a woman in her 30s in good health and CMV-seropositive. Each CDR3 is given without its conserved first and last residue. Each record gives: V gene, J gene, clone size, CDR3 protein. A clone size is listed for some rows: how often the clone was seen (once, few, many), or a class if it is expanded.

V gene: TRBV4-2; J gene: TRBJ1-1; clone size: few; CDR3 protein: ASSQDLQGWNTEAF
V gene: TRBV6-5; J gene: TRBJ1-4; clone size: few; CDR3 protein: ASGDRGHEKLF
V gene: TRBV28; J gene: TRBJ1-1; clone size: -; CDR3 protein: ASSSEIADGEAF
V gene: TRBV10-2; J gene: TRBJ1-3; clone size: -; CDR3 protein: ASSGGRASGNTIY
V gene: TRBV5-1; J gene: TRBJ2-2; clone size: -; CDR3 protein: ASSPRANTGELF
V gene: TRBV19; J gene: TRBJ1-4; clone size: -; CDR3 protein: ASSGPRGLGEKLF
V gene: TRBV7-9; J gene: TRBJ1-5; clone size: -; CDR3 protein: ASSLGDRGRNQPQH
V gene: TRBV2; J gene: TRBJ2-1; clone size: -; CDR3 protein: AISLGLGRDEQF
V gene: TRBV20-1; J gene: TRBJ2-5; clone size: -; CDR3 protein: SATRGETQY
V gene: TRBV7-9; J gene: TRBJ2-2; clone size: -; CDR3 protein: ASSPRLGLAGGGTGELF
V gene: TRBV9; J gene: TRBJ1-1; clone size: -; CDR3 protein: ASSPTGLGTEAF
V gene: TRBV20-1; J gene: TRBJ1-1; clone size: -; CDR3 protein: RDRGNTEAF
V gene: TRBV18; J gene: TRBJ2-2; clone size: -; CDR3 protein: ASSVRDSSITGELF
V gene: TRBV11-2; J gene: TRBJ2-1; clone size: -; CDR3 protein: ASSLKAGTNEQF
V gene: TRBV6-1; J gene: TRBJ1-5; clone size: -; CDR3 protein: ASSEAAGYSNQPQH
V gene: TRBV29-1; J gene: TRBJ1-1; clone size: -; CDR3 protein: SVYREKTEAF
V gene: TRBV11-2; J gene: TRBJ2-1; clone size: -; CDR3 protein: ASSLDQGRSYNEQF
V gene: TRBV25-1; J gene: TRBJ2-1; clone size: -; CDR3 protein: ASSEGPSVREQF
V gene: TRBV25-1; J gene: TRBJ2-2; clone size: -; CDR3 protein: ASSIPGTANTGELF
V gene: TRBV28; J gene: TRBJ2-3; clone size: -; CDR3 protein: ASIGGGEDTQY
V gene: TRBV27; J gene: TRBJ2-7; clone size: -; CDR3 protein: ASSLYGEQY
V gene: TRBV2; J gene: TRBJ1-1; clone size: few; CDR3 protein: ASSSRDRAAEAF
V gene: TRBV5-1; J gene: TRBJ2-2; clone size: once; CDR3 protein: ASSGGGLGGTGELF
V gene: TRBV27; J gene: TRBJ1-2; clone size: -; CDR3 protein: ASSLSGGWGYT
V gene: TRBV7-9; J gene: TRBJ2-5; clone size: -; CDR3 protein: ASSPDQETQY
V gene: TRBV6-1; J gene: TRBJ1-1; clone size: -; CDR3 protein: ATLNRGLVTEAF
V gene: TRBV5-1; J gene: TRBJ2-3; clone size: -; CDR3 protein: ASSAVAGASTDTQY
V gene: TRBV19; J gene: TRBJ2-7; clone size: -; CDR3 protein: ASSTGPHEQY
V gene: TRBV25-1; J gene: TRBJ2-7; clone size: -; CDR3 protein: ASSEGSPYEQY
V gene: TRBV7-2; J gene: TRBJ2-1; clone size: -; CDR3 protein: ASSLAWSSYNEQF
V gene: TRBV5-6; J gene: TRBJ1-4; clone size: -; CDR3 protein: ASSLGLSVAINEKLF
V gene: TRBV23-1; J gene: TRBJ2-5; clone size: -; CDR3 protein: ASSHRLAGGQETQY
V gene: TRBV6-1; J gene: TRBJ2-2; clone size: -; CDR3 protein: ASSEGTSAITGELF
V gene: TRBV10-3; J gene: TRBJ1-1; clone size: -; CDR3 protein: AISRTGTTEAF
V gene: TRBV27; J gene: TRBJ2-3; clone size: -; CDR3 protein: ASSLVAGRLTDTQY
V gene: TRBV4-1; J gene: -; clone size: few; CDR3 protein: ASGTGLAGHSPYEQY
V gene: TRBV6-1; J gene: TRBJ2-2; clone size: -; CDR3 protein: ASSPVNTGELF
V gene: TRBV27; J gene: TRBJ2-3; clone size: -; CDR3 protein: ASMEGQVRTDTQY
V gene: TRBV19; J gene: TRBJ2-3; clone size: -; CDR3 protein: ASTSSGGTDTQY
V gene: TRBV4-1; J gene: TRBJ2-7; clone size: -; CDR3 protein: ASSQQGLAYEQY
V gene: TRBV27; J gene: TRBJ2-2; clone size: -; CDR3 protein: ASRANTGELF
V gene: TRBV7-9; J gene: TRBJ2-3; clone size: -; CDR3 protein: ASSLEQGADTQY
V gene: TRBV18; J gene: TRBJ1-5; clone size: -; CDR3 protein: ASSPRSGDVQPQH
V gene: TRBV5-1; J gene: TRBJ2-7; clone size: -; CDR3 protein: ASSPRTGEREQY
V gene: TRBV7-9; J gene: TRBJ2-7; clone size: few; CDR3 protein: ASSPSYEQY
V gene: TRBV6-8; J gene: TRBJ2-7; clone size: few; CDR3 protein: ASSYFGGGPHEQY
V gene: TRBV19; J gene: TRBJ1-1; clone size: once; CDR3 protein: ASSTGVNTEAF
V gene: TRBV7-6; J gene: TRBJ1-4; clone size: -; CDR3 protein: ASSQGATNEKLF
V gene: TRBV28; J gene: TRBJ2-1; clone size: -; CDR3 protein: ASSLFRAGNNEQF
V gene: TRBV28; J gene: TRBJ1-2; clone size: -; CDR3 protein: ASSLLGGPVT
V gene: TRBV6-6; J gene: TRBJ2-5; clone size: -; CDR3 protein: ASGGQSVRTQY
V gene: TRBV19; J gene: TRBJ1-3; clone size: -; CDR3 protein: ASSDRGNTIY